These 14 T cell receptor beta chains were sequenced from one sample in a study of blood T cells in healthy people across ages. A second PCR of 7 to 11 cycles used a sample-barcoded 5' primer and a J-beta primer mix. One entry per CDR3 protein results from TCRdb running MiXCR on the 5' RACE reads. The sample lists 650,000 to 1,000,000 distinct CDR3 sequences; about 45% were seen once. Sample: blood. The receptors derive from a man aged 80 or over in good health.

The J gene is TRBJ1-2, the V gene TRBV2; 7 bases line up with TRBD1. Germline CDR1 reads SNHLY; CDR2 reads FYNNEI. This CDR3 is built from 15 residues. Trimming cost V 1 base and J 3 bases; bases outside gene matches: 5. The CDR3 DNA sequence: TGTGCCAGCAGTGAAGATGGCGACAGGGACTATGGCTACACCTTC. It specifies CASSEDGDRDYGYTF.

This clonotype appeared a few times. The V call is TRBV7-2, the J call TRBJ2-5; 9 positions match TRBD1. The junction had 5 bases not matched to a gene; V was cut back by 5 bases and J by 4 bases. The CDR3 is 14 residues long. Germline V gene data show CDR1 as SGHTA and CDR2 as FQGNSA. The CDR3 coding sequence is TGTGCCAGCAGCCGCGCGACAGGGGGAGAGACCCAGTACTTC. This translates into CASSRATGGETQYF.

Notes on this clonotype: A much more abundant neighbour one base away suggests this may be a read error. The CDR3 is CASRSTGTNEKLFF. Here the CDR3 DNA reads TGTGCCAGCAGGTCGACAGGGACTAATGAAAAACTGTTTTTT. J is TRBJ1-4 and V is TRBV12-3 or TRBV12-4; 7 bases map to TRBD1. V was pared by 6 bases and J by 2 bases, with 3 bases of the junction left unmatched. The CDR3 contains 14 residues.

The rearrangement joins TRBV5-1 to TRBJ2-1; D unresolved. CDR3 length: 14 residues. Between the trimmed V and J ends, which lost 6 bases and 1 base, there was a span of 11 bases. Germline V gene data show CDR1 as SGHRS and CDR2 as YFSETQ. The CDR3 DNA reads as TGCGCCAGCACCAGCGAATTTTCCTACAATGAGCAGTTCTTC. It is translated as CASTSEFSYNEQFF.

For this clonotype: The germline gene is not matched at one end of the junction; a read error may be the cause. The chain carries TRBV5-1 and TRBJ2-2; 10 positions match TRBD2. The CDR3 sequence is 16 residues long. Germline lookup yields CDR1 SGHRS and CDR2 YFSETQ. This CDR3 reads CASTAGLAGDTEELFF. DNA of the CDR3: TGCGCCAGCACGGCTGGGCTAGCGGGGGACACCGAGGAGCTGTTTTTT.

This clonotype was counted between two and nine times. J is TRBJ2-1 and V is TRBV9, with 9 bases fitting TRBD2. V gave up 6 bases and J gave up 2 bases; unmatched junction bases: 15. The CDR3 has 18 amino acids. CDR1 is SGDLS and CDR2 is YYNGEE in the germline V gene. The CDR3 reads CASTLGGSGRFTYNEQFF. Here the CDR3 DNA reads TGTGCCAGCACCTTAGGGGGCAGCGGGAGGTTCACCTACAATGAGCAGTTCTTC.

This clonotype was seen only a few times. One base away lies a much larger clone, so this may be a sequencing read error. This chain connects TRBV4-2 to TRBJ2-1, with 13 bases lining up with TRBD2. The J call may be faulty, since TRBJ2-7 better matches the DNA end. The CDR3 extends over 16 amino acids. Germline loops: CDR1 LGHNA, CDR2 YNFKEQ. The CDR3: CASSTRTSGSRNEQYF. The CDR3 DNA follows: TGTGCCAGCAGCACCCGGACTAGCGGGAGTCGAAATGAGCAGTACTTC.

This clonotype turned up a few times. The chain combines TRBV4-1 with TRBJ2-7, with TRBD1 matching over 9 bases. Trimming removed 3 bases from V and 0 bases from J; junction bases left unmatched: 9. CDR1 MGHRA and CDR2 YSYEKL come from the germline V gene. The CDR3 covers 17 residues. The CDR3 nucleotides are TGCGCCAGCAGCCAGCTTCCGGGACAGGGACGCTCCTACGAGCAGTACTTC. Translation: CASSQLPGQGRSYEQYF.

This clonotype was observed once. This chain joins TRBV2 and TRBJ2-4; 7 bases agree with TRBD1. Germline CDR1 is SNHLY and CDR2 is FYNNEI. The trim removed 3 bases at V and 4 bases at J, leaving 12 bases unmatched. This CDR3 has 17 residues. The chain's CDR3 is CASSDDRQGQQKNIQYF. DNA of the CDR3: TGTGCCAGCAGTGACGATCGCCAGGGACAGCAAAAAAACATTCAGTACTTC.

V and J are TRBV2 and TRBJ2-7, with a weak D call TRBD1 (5 bases). The CDR3 extends over 11 amino acids. Germline CDR1 reads SNHLY; CDR2 reads FYNNEI. V lost 8 bases and J lost 3, with 8 bases in between. The CDR3 protein is CASGHGYEQYF. CDR3 coding DNA: TGTGCCAGCGGACACGGCTACGAGCAGTACTTC.

This clonotype was seen a handful of times. The chain joins TRBV28 to TRBJ2-7; 8 bases map to TRBD1. J lost 4 bases, V lost 8 bases, and 7 bases had no gene match. Germline V lookup: CDR1 MDHEN, CDR2 SYDVKM. The length of the CDR3 is 13 residues. The CDR3 DNA follows: TGTGCCAGCGCCACCGGGACAGGTTACGAGCAGTACTTC. It codes for CASATGTGYEQYF.

A remark on this clonotype: Possible read error: a much larger clone is one base away. The chain has TRBV11-2 and TRBJ2-4; 7 bases align to TRBD2. The end of the DNA is better explained by TRBJ2-7, so the J call may be wrong. The CDR3 is 15 amino acids. Per germline, CDR1 SGHAT and CDR2 FQNNGV. As DNA, the CDR3 is TGTGCCAGCAGCTTAGCACGCGGGAGTGCCTCCGAGCAGTACTTC. This translates into CASSLARGSASEQYF.

The rearrangement joins TRBV5-1 to TRBJ2-3; D is uncertain. Per germline, CDR1 SGHRS and CDR2 YFSETQ. This CDR3 region has 14 residues. Trimming pared 2 bases from V and 6 bases from J, leaving 13 bases between. DNA for the CDR3: TGCGCCAGCAGCTTTTCTTCCAGCCCCGATACGCAGTATTTT. It translates to CASSFSSSPDTQYF.

The CDR3 is CASSQELTGVSQPQHF. The CDR3 bases are TGCGCCAGCAGCCAAGAGTTAACAGGGGTTTCTCAGCCCCAGCATTTT. J is TRBJ1-5 and V is TRBV4-1; TRBD1 aligns across 7 bases. The junction had 8 bases not matched to a gene; V was cut back by 0 bases and J by 6 bases. CDR3 size: 16 residues. Germline CDR1 reads MGHRA; CDR2 reads YSYEKL.